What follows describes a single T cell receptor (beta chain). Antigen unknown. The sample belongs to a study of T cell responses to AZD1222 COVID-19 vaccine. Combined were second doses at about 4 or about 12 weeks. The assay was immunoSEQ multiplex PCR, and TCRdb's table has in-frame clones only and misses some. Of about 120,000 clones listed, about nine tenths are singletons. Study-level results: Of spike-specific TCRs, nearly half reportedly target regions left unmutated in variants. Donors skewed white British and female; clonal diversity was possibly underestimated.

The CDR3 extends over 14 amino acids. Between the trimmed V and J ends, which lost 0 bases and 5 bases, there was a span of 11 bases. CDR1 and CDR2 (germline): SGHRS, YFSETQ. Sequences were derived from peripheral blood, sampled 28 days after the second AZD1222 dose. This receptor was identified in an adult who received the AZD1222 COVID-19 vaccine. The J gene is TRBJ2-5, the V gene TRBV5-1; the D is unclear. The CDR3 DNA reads TGCGCCAGCAGCTTGGGATCGGTCTCGGAGACCCAGTACTTC. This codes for CASSLGSVSETQYF.